The 10 T cell receptor beta chains in this list originate from one sample, sequenced in a study of blood T cell repertoires in COVID-19. Measured with immunoSEQ multiplex PCR; TCRdb has only the in-frame clones, and not every one. The table shows around 330,000 clones, with about nine tenths occurring only once. Input material: PBMCs or T cells enriched from blood (not recorded which). The receptors originated from a man aged 55-75 years who had recovered from COVID-19.

The rearrangement links TRBV20-1 to TRBJ2-1; possibly TRBD2 for D (6 bases). Germline V gene sequence: CDR1 DFQATT, CDR2 SNEGSKA (reference sequence). V lost 6 bases, J lost 10 bases, and 13 bases lay in between. The CDR3 spans 11 residues. The CDR3 region is CSALQSGEQFF. The CDR3 region has the DNA TGCAGTGCCCTCCAGAGCGGGGAGCAGTTCTTC.

The J gene is TRBJ2-1, the V gene TRBV19; 8 positions match TRBD2. The CDR3 runs 18 residues. The germline V gene encodes CDR1 LNHDA and CDR2 SQIVND (reference sequence). The V and J ends lost 3 bases and 0 bases, in that order; junction bases with no gene match: 10. The CDR3 sequence is CASSIPLAGLSSYNEQFF. The CDR3 bases are TGTGCCAGTAGTATTCCCCTAGCGGGCCTCAGCTCCTACAATGAGCAGTTCTTC.

The chain has TRBV4-2 and TRBJ2-1; TRBD2 matches 12 bases. V shed 1 base, J shed 7 bases, and the junction held 2 bases outside the gene matches. This CDR3 region has 15 residues. CDR1 LGHNA and CDR2 YNFKEQ come from the germline V gene. The CDR3 bases are TGTGCCAGCAGCCAAGGGACTAGCGGGGCAAATGAGCAGTTCTTC. Protein sequence: CASSQGTSGANEQFF.

The chain is built from TRBV27 and TRBJ2-3; 8 nucleotides match TRBD1. The CDR3 has 15 residues. After removal of 7 bases from V and 3 bases from J, the junction contained 9 bases not matched to a gene. From germline, CDR1 is MNHEY and CDR2 SMNVEV (reference sequence). The CDR3 sequence is CASTFRGLLTDTQYF. The DNA for the CDR3 is TGTGCCAGCACCTTCAGGGGGCTGCTGACAGATACGCAGTATTTT.

This clone was detected a few times. The J gene is TRBJ2-7, the V gene TRBV6-1, with TRBD2 matching 13 bases. The J segment lost 2 bases and the V segment lost 1 base, leaving 5 bases of the junction unmatched. The CDR3 covers 17 residues. Germline lookup yields CDR1 MNHNS and CDR2 SASEGT. CDR3 nucleotide sequence: TGTGCCAGCAGTGAAGAGGGACTAGCGGGATACCCCTACGAGCAGTACTTC. It codes for CASSEEGLAGYPYEQYF.

The V call is TRBV5-3, the J call TRBJ2-3; D unresolved. TRBV5-3 is recorded as an ORF, its role being uncertain. Trimming shortened V by 0 bases and J by 1 base, and 12 bases separated the two germline ends. CDR3 length: 16 amino acids. This CDR3 reads CARSLAQVRCTDTQYF. DNA of the CDR3: TGTGCCAGAAGCTTGGCCCAGGTTCGATGCACAGATACGCAGTATTTT.

CDR3 protein: CASRGAGAKNEQFF. As DNA, the CDR3 is TGTGCCAGCAGAGGGGCGGGAGCTAAGAATGAGCAGTTCTTC. V and J are TRBV7-9 and TRBJ2-1; 7 nucleotides align to TRBD2. V was pared by 6 bases and J by 7 bases, with 9 bases of the junction left unmatched. The CDR3 consists of 14 residues. In germline, CDR1 is SEHNR, CDR2 FQNEAQ (reference sequence). The full variable domain, completed using reference TRBV7-9 and TRBJ2-1, is DTGVSQNPRHKITKRGQNVTFRCDPISEHNRLYWYRQTLGQGPEFLTYFQNEAQLEKSRLLSDRFSAERPKGSFSTLEIQRTEQGDSAMYLCASRGAGAKNEQFFGPGTRLTVL.

This chain links TRBV4-1 with TRBJ1-6; no reliable D call. Germline V gene lookup returns CDR1 MGHRA and CDR2 YSYEKL. The germline V and J ends were trimmed by 0 bases and 0 bases, with 9 bases remaining between them. The CDR3 has 17 residues. CDR3 loop: CASSQERQSSYNSPLHF. CDR3 coding DNA: TGCGCCAGCAGCCAAGAGAGGCAGAGCTCCTATAATTCACCCCTCCACTTT.

In this sample, this clone turned up once. The gene calls are TRBV28 and TRBJ1-6; D ambiguous. The CDR3 has 13 amino acids. With 11 bases removed from V and 8 bases from J, the gap between germline ends came to 16 bases. The germline gives CDR1 MDHEN, CDR2 SYDVKM. In DNA, the CDR3 is TGTGCCGGTAGAGGGAGGGTTGATTCACCCCTCCACTTT. This codes for CAGRGRVDSPLHF.

The V and J genes are TRBV12-3 or TRBV12-4 and TRBJ2-7; no definite D call. This CDR3 region has 12 residues. V was trimmed by 4 bases and J by 0 bases, leaving 4 bases between them. CDR3 in amino acids: CASSYSSYEQYF. The CDR3 DNA sequence: TGTGCCAGCAGTTATAGCTCCTACGAGCAGTACTTC.